Shown below are 24 T cell receptor beta chains from a single sample sequenced in a study of CXCR3-negative and CXCR3-positive naive CD8 T cells. Each TRB cDNA library was prepared by 5' RACE (with UMI labels). Following a re-call of the 5' RACE reads, TCRdb has one entry per CDR3 protein and lacks DNA. The sample features some 140,000 distinct CDR3 sequences, with 0.45% to 0.55% in its top ten. Findings and limits, study-wide: Researchers report that CXCR3-positive naive cells carry more hydrophobic TRB CDR3s than CXCR3-negative naive cells.

These TCRs are of unknown antigen specificity. Source material: naive CXCR3+ CD8+ T cells from blood. The subset is: CD45RO-CCR7+CD27+CD95- naive CD8+ T cells expressing CXCR3 (TNR3+). The receptors here all came from a human donor in good health. Some clones in this sample may be carry-over from other donors' samples.

The chain is built from TRBV20-1 and TRBJ1-4; TCRdb outputs TRBD1, but without DNA this stays unchecked. This CDR3 region has 15 residues. Per germline, CDR1 DFQATT and CDR2 SNEGSKA (reference sequence). The CDR3 loop reads CSAREVGQIREKLFF.

The chain has TRBV12-3 or TRBV12-4 and TRBJ2-1; as DNA is missing, the TRBD1 call by TCRdb cannot be tested. This CDR3 is built from 18 residues. CDR3 sequence reads: CASSTDRDSRVEWHEQFF.

The chain joins TRBV9 to TRBJ2-1; with no DNA, the TCRdb D assignment of TRBD2 cannot be verified. The CDR3 consists of 16 residues. Germline loops: CDR1 SGDLS, CDR2 YYNGEE. CDR3 protein: CASSGGVAGGGDEQFF.

This chain links TRBV4-3 with TRBJ2-1. This CDR3 comprises 14 residues. The germline gives CDR1 LGHNA, CDR2 YSLEER. The CDR3 here is CASSQGYSWNEQFF.

V is TRBV13 and J is TRBJ2-2. Germline V gene sequence: CDR1 PRHDT, CDR2 FYEKMQ (reference sequence). CDR3 length equals 15 residues. The CDR3 sequence is CASSFNTANTGELFF.

V is TRBV20-1 and J is TRBJ2-7; the TRBD1 assignment by TCRdb is unverifiable without DNA. Germline-derived CDR1 and CDR2 are DFQATT and SNEGSKA (reference sequence). This CDR3 has 15 residues. The CDR3 protein is CSARFQGSRGYEQYF.

The J gene is TRBJ2-2, the V gene TRBV5-5; lacking DNA, the TRBD1 call made by TCRdb goes unchecked. CDR1 is SGHKS, CDR2 YYEKEE, per germline (reference sequence). The CDR3 is 15 amino acids. The CDR3 protein is CASSRDSANTGELFF.

The chain carries TRBV2 and TRBJ2-2; TCRdb's assignment of TRBD2 cannot be checked, as there is no DNA. There are 15 residues in the CDR3. Germline CDR1 reads SNHLY; CDR2 reads FYNNEI. CDR3 sequence reads: CASDISGGAPGELFF.

This chain links TRBV5-8 with TRBJ2-7; TCRdb picks TRBD2, but there is no DNA to check that call. The CDR3 is 16 amino acids. Germline V gene lookup returns CDR1 SGHTS and CDR2 YDEGEE. CDR3 in amino acids: CASSVFWREVSYEQYF.

This sequence joins TRBV6-5 and TRBJ2-7; TCRdb designates TRBD1, a call that cannot be tested without DNA. The germline V gene has CDR1 MNHEY and CDR2 SVGAGI. The CDR3 is 14 residues long. This CDR3 is CASTRGAISYEQYF.

J is TRBJ2-7 and V is TRBV27; the TCRdb call, TRBD1, lacks DNA for checking. Germline CDR1 is MNHEY and CDR2 is SMNVEV (reference sequence). The length of the CDR3 is 15 residues. The CDR3 reads CARSPLDSKVYEQYF.

CDR3 residues: CSARDLDSGGAGTDTQYF. The chain employs TRBV20-1 and TRBJ2-3; there is no DNA to check the TCRdb D call of TRBD2. CDR3 length: 18 amino acids. Germline lookup yields CDR1 DFQATT and CDR2 SNEGSKA (reference sequence).

The chain combines TRBV13 with TRBJ2-7; checking the TCRdb D call of TRBD1 is not possible without DNA. The CDR3 totals 13 residues. CDR1 PRHDT and CDR2 FYEKMQ come from the germline V gene (reference sequence). CDR3 loop: CASSFAGRYEQYF.

The chain couples TRBV7-7 to TRBJ2-1; as DNA is missing, the TRBD2 call by TCRdb cannot be tested. Looked up from germline, CDR1 is SSHAT and CDR2 is FNYEAQ (reference sequence). The CDR3 totals 18 residues. The CDR3 loop reads CASSAASGLAIPYNEQFF.

This chain connects TRBV6-5 to TRBJ2-7; TCRdb returns TRBD1, unconfirmable since there is no DNA. Looked up from germline, CDR1 is MNHEY and CDR2 is SVGAGI. There are 12 residues in the CDR3. The CDR3 here is CASTQGPYEQYF.

This sequence joins TRBV15 and TRBJ1-1; the D call of TRBD1 rests on TCRdb alone, since no DNA is present to check it. From germline, CDR1 is LNHNV and CDR2 YYDKDF (reference sequence). The CDR3 runs to 14 residues. CDR3 sequence: CATSRGQGYTEAFF.

The V call is TRBV7-3, the J call TRBJ2-1; the D call of TRBD1 rests on TCRdb alone, since no DNA is present to check it. Germline CDR1 and CDR2: SGHTA and FQGTGA. The CDR3 is 14 residues long. Here the CDR3 reads CASSLLGGSDEQFF.

This chain uses TRBV29-1 with TRBJ1-4; checking the TCRdb D call of TRBD1 is not possible without DNA. The CDR3 contains 14 residues. Germline V gene sequence: CDR1 SQVTM, CDR2 ANQGSEA. The CDR3 loop is CSVVLTGGLEKLFF.

This chain connects TRBV7-3 to TRBJ2-7; TCRdb reports TRBD2, a call that lacks DNA to check it against. The length of the CDR3 is 14 residues. In germline, CDR1 is SGHTA, CDR2 FQGTGA. CDR3 residues: CASSNRTSGGTQYF. The complete variable domain, with remaining parts taken from reference TRBV7-3 and TRBJ2-7, reads GAGVSQTPSNKVTEKGKYVELRCDPISGHTALYWYRQSLGQGPEFLIYFQGTGAADDSGLPNDRFFAVRPEGSVSTLKIQRTERGDSAVYLCASSNRTSGGTQYFGPGTRLTVT.

This sequence joins TRBV5-1 and TRBJ2-4. The CDR3 totals 13 residues. CDR1 is SGHRS and CDR2 is YFSETQ in the germline V gene. The CDR3 spells CASSLVRDNIQYF.

The chain uses TRBV15 and TRBJ2-1; TCRdb designates TRBD2, a call that cannot be tested without DNA. This CDR3 spans 16 amino acids. Germline V CDR1 and CDR2: LNHNV, YYDKDF (reference sequence). CDR3 amino acids: CATSRGRAGVHNEQFF.

The CDR3 loop is CASSSFVFRNTGELFF. The chain combines TRBV12-3 or TRBV12-4 with TRBJ2-2. The CDR3 runs to 16 residues.

The CDR3 sequence: CAISGGTADPEDTIYF. The J gene is TRBJ1-3, the V gene TRBV10-3; TCRdb outputs TRBD1, but without DNA this stays unchecked. The germline CDR1 and CDR2 sequences are ENHRY and SYGVKD. CDR3 length: 16 residues.

J is TRBJ2-5 and V is TRBV29-1; the D call of TRBD1 rests on TCRdb alone, since no DNA is present to check it. Per germline, CDR1 SQVTM and CDR2 ANQGSEA. This CDR3 contains 15 residues. CDR3 region: CSAYLVDRDKETQYF.